Listed here are 20 T cell receptor beta chains from one sample, sequenced in a study of T cell responses to AZD1222 COVID-19 vaccine. Libraries were prepared by immunoSEQ multiplex PCR; TCRdb keeps only in-frame clonotypes and omits some of them. The sample contains 100,000 to 150,000 clones, roughly 88% of which appear only once. The starting material was peripheral blood, obtained on day 0 of MenACWY control vaccination. These receptors were collected from an adult in good health.

V is TRBV5-1 and J is TRBJ1-3; tentatively, D is TRBD1 (5 bases). Germline V gives CDR1 SGHRS, CDR2 YFSETQ. V lost 4 bases and J 2 bases, leaving 7 bases between the germline ends. The length of the CDR3 is 13 residues. The CDR3: CASSLGPGNTIYF. The CDR3 nucleotides read TGCGCCAGCAGCCTGGGACCTGGAAACACCATATATTTT.

The rearrangement joins TRBV2 to TRBJ1-2; D is ambiguous. Trimming took 3 bases from V and 8 from J, leaving 7 bases between them. Germline V gene lookup returns CDR1 SNHLY and CDR2 FYNNEI. The CDR3 totals 11 residues. The CDR3 sequence: CASSETWGYTF. CDR3 DNA sequence: TGTGCCAGCAGTGAGACTTGGGGCTACACCTTC.

The chain is built from TRBV19 and TRBJ1-4, with 7 bases that match TRBD1. The CDR3 sequence is 13 residues long. The germline V gene encodes CDR1 LNHDA and CDR2 SQIVND (reference sequence). With V trimmed by 3 bases and J by 6 bases, 1 base remained unmatched. The CDR3 loop reads CASSIDRDEKLFF. In DNA form, the CDR3 reads TGTGCCAGTAGTATCGACAGGGATGAAAAACTGTTTTTT.

The gene calls are TRBV5-4 and TRBJ1-6, with a tentative D call TRBD1 (6 bases). The ends were cut back, 0 bases at V and 6 bases at J, with 16 bases in the middle. The CDR3 spans 17 residues. The germline gives CDR1 SGHNT, CDR2 YYREEE (reference sequence). The CDR3 spells CASSLATGTTRNSPLHF. The DNA of the CDR3 is TGTGCCAGCAGCTTGGCCACCGGGACAACTCGTAATTCACCCCTCCACTTT.

This chain links TRBV2 with TRBJ1-2, with D unresolved. This CDR3 comprises 15 residues. The germline V gene has CDR1 SNHLY and CDR2 FYNNEI. V gave up 0 bases and J gave up 7 bases, with 15 bases separating them. The CDR3 loop reads CASSEAGPQAPGYTF. The CDR3 region has the DNA TGTGCCAGCAGTGAAGCCGGGCCTCAAGCCCCTGGCTACACCTTC.

In DNA, the CDR3 is TGTGCCTGGAACCCGGGGACGGGCCAAGAGACCCAGTACTTC. Translated, it gives CAWNPGTGQETQYF. V gene TRBV30 combines with J gene TRBJ2-5, with D perhaps being TRBD1 or TRBD2 (5 bases each). CDR1 and CDR2 (germline): GTSNPN, SVGIG (reference sequence). There are 14 residues in the CDR3. The V gene lost 4 bases and the J gene lost 1 base, with 13 bases spanning the gap.

The chain recombines TRBV28 with TRBJ2-3; D remains unclear. Trimming took 4 bases from V and 5 from J, leaving 10 bases between them. The germline V gene has CDR1 MDHEN and CDR2 SYDVKM. The CDR3 is 13 residues long. The CDR3 DNA follows: TGTGCCAGCAGTTATGTGGGAATAGATACGCAGTATTTT. Encoded protein: CASSYVGIDTQYF. The complete variable domain, with remaining parts taken from reference TRBV28 and TRBJ2-3, reads DVKVTQSSRYLVKRTGEKVFLECVQDMDHENMFWYRQDPGLGLRLIYFSYDVKMKEKGDIPEGYSVSREKKERFSLILESASTNQTSMYLCASSYVGIDTQYFGPGTRLTVL.

V is TRBV7-3 and J is TRBJ2-2; 12 nucleotides line up with TRBD2. The CDR3 extends over 14 amino acids. Germline V gene data show CDR1 as SGHTA and CDR2 as FQGTGA. The trim removed 4 bases at V and 7 bases at J, leaving 1 base unmatched. CDR3 nucleotides: TGTGCCAGCAGCTCGACTAGCGGGGGCGGGGAGCTGTTTTTT. Translation: CASSSTSGGGELFF.

The chain carries TRBV7-6 and TRBJ1-4; 7 bases are shared with TRBD1. Germline trimming cut 3 bases from V and 7 bases from J; bases unmatched to any gene: 5. The CDR3 has 14 amino acids. Germline loops: CDR1 SGHVS, CDR2 FNYEAQ. The CDR3 protein is CASSFQGQTEKLFF. The CDR3 DNA reads as TGTGCCAGCAGCTTCCAGGGACAGACTGAAAAACTGTTTTTT.

The chain is built from TRBV2 and TRBJ2-3; 10 nucleotides align to TRBD1. The CDR3 sequence is 12 residues long. V dropped 4 bases and J dropped 9; count of bases not matched to a gene: 1. Germline CDR1 SNHLY, CDR2 FYNNEI. The DNA for the CDR3 is TGTGCCAGCAGTGGGGACAGGGGAACGCAGTATTTT. It specifies CASSGDRGTQYF. Drawing the rest from reference TRBV2 and TRBJ2-3, the complete variable domain is EPEVTQTPSHQVTQMGQEVILRCVPISNHLYFYWYRQILGQKVEFLVSFYNNEISEKSEIFDDQFSVERPDGSNFTLKIRSTKLEDSAMYFCASSGDRGTQYFGPGTRLTVL.

The sample holds one count of this clone. The gene calls are TRBV18 and TRBJ2-3, with 11 bases lining up with TRBD2. The CDR3 contains 17 residues. Germline CDR1 is KGHSH and CDR2 is LQKENI. With 5 bases clipped from V and 8 bases from J, the junction kept 15 bases outside the gene matches. CDR3 protein: CASSINPGTSGEGTQYF. CDR3 in DNA: TGTGCCAGCTCAATTAACCCCGGGACTAGCGGTGAAGGTACGCAGTATTTT.

This sequence joins TRBV19 and TRBJ2-7; D is perhaps TRBD1 (5 bases). Germline CDR1 is LNHDA and CDR2 is SQIVND (reference sequence). Trimming stripped 5 bases from V and 0 bases from J, with 8 bases between. CDR3 size: 13 residues. CDR3 DNA: TGTGCCAGTAGTCGAGGACACTCCTACGAGCAGTACTTC. As protein: CASSRGHSYEQYF.

The genes are TRBV4-2 and TRBJ2-7; 10 bases match TRBD2. CDR1 is LGHNA, CDR2 YNFKEQ, per germline. The V and J ends lost 0 bases and 6 bases, in that order; junction bases with no gene match: 14. The CDR3 extends over 18 amino acids. CDR3 coding DNA: TGTGCCAGCAGCCAAGATACTAAGGGGCTAGCGGGAGAAGGCGAGCAGTACTTC. Its protein is CASSQDTKGLAGEGEQYF.

This clone was seen once. V gene TRBV20-1 combines with J gene TRBJ2-7; 10 bases align to TRBD2. The CDR3 runs 15 residues. From germline, CDR1 is DFQATT and CDR2 SNEGSKA (reference sequence). Trimming removed 3 bases from V and 5 bases from J; junction bases left unmatched: 10. CDR3 in amino acids: CSASSPAGGPHEQYV. In nucleotides, the CDR3 is TGCAGTGCTAGTTCCCCAGCGGGGGGGCCCCACGAGCAGTACGTC.

The CDR3 region has the DNA TGTGCCAGCTCACCACTGACAGGGGGCAATGAGCAGTTCTTC. This sequence encodes CASSPLTGGNEQFF. The rearrangement joins TRBV18 to TRBJ2-1, with TRBD1 matching 9 bases. Per the germline V gene, CDR1 is KGHSH and CDR2 is LQKENI. The CDR3 consists of 14 residues. Losses at the gene ends were 1 base for V and 6 bases for J; bases not matched to a gene: 1.

The rearrangement joins TRBV15 to TRBJ2-7, with 9 positions matching TRBD1. Germline V gene lookup returns CDR1 LNHNV and CDR2 YYDKDF (reference sequence). CDR3 size: 14 residues. V shed 1 base, J shed 2 bases, and the junction held 0 bases outside the gene matches. The CDR3 DNA reads TGTGCCACCAGCAGAGGACAGGGGGCCTACGAGCAGTACTTC. This translates into CATSRGQGAYEQYF.

J is TRBJ2-7 and V is TRBV28; 11 positions agree with TRBD2. There are 16 residues in the CDR3. The ends lost 3 bases at V and 4 bases at J; junction bases unmatched: 8. Germline V gives CDR1 MDHEN, CDR2 SYDVKM. The DNA for the CDR3 is TGTGCCAGCAGTTTCCACACTAGCGGGAGTTTTTACGAGCAGTACTTC. Protein product: CASSFHTSGSFYEQYF.

The chain recombines TRBV7-8 with TRBJ1-2, with 8 positions matching TRBD1. Germline CDR1 SGHVS, CDR2 FQNEAQ. The V and J ends lost 5 bases and 1 base, in that order; junction bases with no gene match: 3. CDR3 length: 14 residues. As DNA, the CDR3 is TGTGCCAGCAGCCGGGACAGGTTTAACTATGGCTACACCTTC. It specifies CASSRDRFNYGYTF.

The V gene is TRBV28, the J gene TRBJ2-7; no firm D call. Between the trimmed V and J ends, which lost 4 bases and 4 bases, there was a span of 11 bases. This CDR3 region has 13 residues. Germline CDR1 is MDHEN and CDR2 is SYDVKM. The CDR3 sequence is CASSSPNIYEQYF. The CDR3 DNA reads TGTGCCAGCAGTTCCCCGAATATATACGAGCAGTACTTC.

This clone was detected once. The gene calls are TRBV2 and TRBJ1-1; the D gene is possibly TRBD1 (6 bases). Trimming stripped 3 bases from V and 5 bases from J, with 10 bases between. This CDR3 spans 13 amino acids. Germline V gene data show CDR1 as SNHLY and CDR2 as FYNNEI. CDR3 sequence (DNA): TGTGCCAGCAGTGAGGGGGCGCGAACTGAAGCTTTCTTT. It translates to CASSEGARTEAFF.